The 32 T cell receptor beta chains below come from one sample, sequenced in a study of Ad26.COV2.S vaccination and SARS-CoV-2 variants. Treatment noted: some 19 received Ad26.COV2.S at low or high dose, single or two shots; 5 received placebo; per-sample allocation not given. Sampling occurred on day 63 after the first vaccine or placebo injection. Generated by immunoSEQ multiplex PCR, the TCRdb table keeps only in-frame clones and is missing some. The data show about 460,000 clones, with around 89% seen just once and approximately 1.7% held by the top ten. This specimen consisted of peripheral blood, obtained in a trial of Ad26.COV2.S vaccine versus placebo. These receptors originate from a person aged 18-65 years who received the Ad26.COV2.S COVID-19 vaccine or a placebo.

This clone has only a few counts. The chain links TRBV19 to TRBJ1-5; D call uncertain. CDR3 size: 12 residues. V lost 5 bases to trimming and J lost 6 bases, with 8 bases between them. Germline CDR1 reads LNHDA; CDR2 reads SQIVND (reference sequence). CDR3 sequence: CASSFSSQPQHF. As DNA, the CDR3 is TGTGCCAGTAGTTTCTCCAGTCAGCCCCAGCATTTT.

The chain couples TRBV5-1 to TRBJ1-2; D uncertain. The germline CDR1 and CDR2 sequences are SGHRS and YFSETQ. This CDR3 is built from 13 residues. V was trimmed by 1 base and J by 2 bases, leaving 6 bases between them. CDR3 coding DNA: TGCGCCAGCAGCTTGAACGGCAACTATGGCTACACCTTC. Translating it yields CASSLNGNYGYTF.

V usage is TRBV7-8 and J usage is TRBJ2-5; D might be TRBD2 (5 bases). The CDR3 totals 15 residues. Germline assignment: CDR1 SGHVS and CDR2 FQNEAQ. Trimming left V 1 base short and J 5 bases short, with 14 bases between. For the CDR3, the DNA is TGTGCCAGCAGCTTAGGGCCCCCCGGGGTGGAGACCCAGTACTTC. It yields the protein CASSLGPPGVETQYF.

The chain has TRBV6-5 and TRBJ2-7, with D possibly being TRBD2 (7 bases). The CDR3 totals 14 residues. Germline values: CDR1 MNHEY, CDR2 SVGAGI. Trimming left V 5 bases short and J 0 bases short, with 11 bases between. CDR3 amino acids: CASSMGGPSYEQYF. DNA of the CDR3: TGTGCCAGCAGTATGGGGGGGCCCTCCTACGAGCAGTACTTC.

This chain's CDR3 is CASSQTPRPEQYF. CDR3 nucleotides: TGTGCCAGCAGCCAGACTCCTCGGCCCGAGCAGTACTTC. The chain has TRBV4-2 and TRBJ2-7; D unclear. CDR3 length: 13 residues. V was shortened by 3 bases and J by 6 bases, with 12 bases between the two germline ends. Germline V gene sequence: CDR1 LGHNA, CDR2 YNFKEQ.

The chain carries TRBV7-3 and TRBJ2-3, with 11 bases matching TRBD2. V shed 3 bases, J shed 0 bases, and the junction held 8 bases outside the gene matches. The germline V gene encodes CDR1 SGHTA and CDR2 FQGTGA. The CDR3 spans 18 residues. CDR3 DNA: TGTGCCAGCAGCTTGATAGCGGGAGGGCCGGGGAGCACAGATACGCAGTATTTT. Protein product: CASSLIAGGPGSTDTQYF. Full variable domain (missing parts from reference TRBV7-3 and TRBJ2-3): GAGVSQTPSNKVTEKGKYVELRCDPISGHTALYWYRQSLGQGPEFLIYFQGTGAADDSGLPNDRFFAVRPEGSVSTLKIQRTERGDSAVYLCASSLIAGGPGSTDTQYFGPGTRLTVL.

This clone was seen only once. The chain uses TRBV4-1 and TRBJ1-1; D not certain. The V gene's germline CDR1 is MGHRA and CDR2 YSYEKL. Trimming removed 0 bases from V and 6 bases from J, with 17 bases in between. There are 16 residues in the CDR3. The CDR3 here is CASSQDRRLRSPEAFF. The DNA of the CDR3 is TGCGCCAGCAGCCAAGATCGGAGGCTGAGGTCCCCTGAAGCTTTCTTT.

The chain employs TRBV2 and TRBJ1-2; D is unclear. Trimming took off 6 bases at V and 4 bases at J, with 12 bases between the two ends. The CDR3 runs to 13 residues. Germline V gene data show CDR1 as SNHLY and CDR2 as FYNNEI. The CDR3 protein is CASSEYPVYGYTF. The CDR3 DNA sequence: TGTGCCAGCAGCGAGTACCCCGTCTATGGCTACACCTTC.

The V and J genes are TRBV27 and TRBJ2-7; perhaps TRBD2 as D (5 bases). Between the trimmed V and J ends, which lost 3 bases and 4 bases, there was a span of 10 bases. The CDR3 runs 13 residues. Looked up from germline, CDR1 is MNHEY and CDR2 is SMNVEV (reference sequence). CDR3 in amino acids: CASSFTGMYEQYF. In nucleotides, the CDR3 is TGTGCCAGCAGTTTCACGGGGATGTACGAGCAGTACTTC.

This rearrangement joins TRBV18 to TRBJ2-5; D possibly corresponds to TRBD1 (6 bases). The V gene lost 0 bases and the J gene lost 4 bases, with 18 bases spanning the gap. Germline V gene lookup returns CDR1 KGHSH and CDR2 LQKENI. The CDR3 contains 17 residues. CDR3 protein: CASSPPILQGIAETQYF. The CDR3 DNA follows: TGTGCCAGCTCACCACCTATTTTACAGGGAATAGCAGAGACCCAGTACTTC.

The J gene is TRBJ1-2, the V gene TRBV7-9; D uncertain. The germline V gene encodes CDR1 SEHNR and CDR2 FQNEAQ (reference sequence). Trimming took 0 bases from V and 8 from J, leaving 16 bases between them. The CDR3 is 15 residues long. CDR3 in amino acids: CASSLAGSDSGGYTF. The CDR3 DNA is TGTGCCAGCAGCTTAGCGGGGTCTGACTCGGGGGGCTACACCTTC.

Only one count was recorded for this clone. The genes are TRBV24-1 and TRBJ2-2, with TRBD1 as a possible D gene (7 bases). CDR3 size: 18 residues. In germline, CDR1 is KGHDR, CDR2 SFDVKD. The V and J ends lost 6 bases and 2 bases respectively, with 21 bases between them. The CDR3 loop reads CATSSGQGGKINTGELFF. The CDR3 bases are TGTGCCACCAGTTCAGGGCAGGGGGGCAAAATTAACACCGGGGAGCTGTTTTTT.

The chain employs TRBV6-2 or TRBV6-3 and TRBJ1-5, with no clear D. Germline CDR1 is MNHEY and CDR2 is SVGEGT. There are 16 residues in the CDR3. Trimming shortened V by 0 bases and J by 2 bases, and 11 bases separated the two germline ends. CDR3: CASSYSIRARNQPQHF. The CDR3 DNA follows: TGTGCCAGCAGTTACTCAATCCGGGCCCGCAATCAGCCCCAGCATTTT.

The chain is built from TRBV7-2 and TRBJ2-1; 12 nucleotides agree with TRBD2. The J segment lost 4 bases and the V segment lost 9 bases, leaving 4 bases of the junction unmatched. The CDR3 spans 14 residues. Germline loops: CDR1 SGHTA, CDR2 FQGNSA. The CDR3 region is CARRTSGNYNEQFF. DNA for the CDR3: TGTGCCAGGCGGACTAGCGGGAATTACAATGAGCAGTTCTTC.

The chain recombines TRBV5-1 with TRBJ1-3; TRBD1 is a possible D gene (6 bases). CDR1 SGHRS and CDR2 YFSETQ come from the germline V gene. This CDR3 region has 15 residues. V was trimmed by 0 bases and J by 8 bases, leaving 15 bases between them. CDR3 nucleotides: TGCGCCAGCAGCTTGGACGGGGGCCCTTTGGACACCATATATTTT. The encoded protein is CASSLDGGPLDTIYF.

V usage is TRBV27 and J usage is TRBJ2-1, with D maybe TRBD2 (5 bases). There are 16 residues in the CDR3. Germline V gene lookup returns CDR1 MNHEY and CDR2 SMNVEV (reference sequence). With 2 bases removed from V and 0 bases from J, the gap between germline ends came to 11 bases. CDR3 loop: CASSLDPGSSYNEQFF. CDR3 DNA: TGTGCCAGCAGTTTAGATCCGGGGAGCTCCTACAATGAGCAGTTCTTC.

This rearrangement joins TRBV28 to TRBJ2-7, with TRBD2 matching 7 bases. After removal of 5 bases from V and 2 bases from J, the junction contained 12 bases not matched to a gene. Germline assignment: CDR1 MDHEN and CDR2 SYDVKM. This CDR3 is 16 amino acids long. Written as DNA, the CDR3 is TGTGCCAGCAGTCCCCTTACCGGGCGGGGGACCTACGAGCAGTACTTC. Translated: CASSPLTGRGTYEQYF.

The sample holds one count of this clone. V and J are TRBV27 and TRBJ2-5, with 9 positions matching TRBD2. CDR1 is MNHEY and CDR2 is SMNVEV in the germline V gene (reference sequence). There are 15 residues in the CDR3. Trimming at V came to 6 bases and at J to 2 bases, leaving 7 bases not matched to a gene. In DNA, the CDR3 is TGTGCCAGCAGCCTCGGGACTAGCATACAAGAGACCCAGTACTTC. Protein product: CASSLGTSIQETQYF.

This chain links TRBV6-5 with TRBJ2-7; 9 nucleotides align to TRBD1. The length of the CDR3 is 14 residues. V trimming: 7 bases; J trimming: 3 bases; junction bases outside the gene matches: 7. Germline V lookup: CDR1 MNHEY, CDR2 SVGAGI. The CDR3 protein is CASIGTGTRYEQYF. CDR3 DNA: TGTGCCAGCATCGGGACAGGGACTCGCTACGAGCAGTACTTC.

The chain combines TRBV6-2 or TRBV6-3 with TRBJ2-7, with D unclear. CDR3 length: 14 amino acids. The V gene's germline CDR1 is MNHEY and CDR2 SVGEGT. V lost 0 bases and J 0 bases, leaving 6 bases between the germline ends. CDR3 in DNA: TGTGCCAGCAGTTACTCCGTGAGCTCCTACGAGCAGTACTTC. This translates into CASSYSVSSYEQYF.

The rearrangement links TRBV28 to TRBJ2-7, with 7 bases fitting TRBD2. This CDR3 is built from 14 residues. The V segment lost 8 bases and the J segment 2 bases; nucleotides outside the gene matches: 9. In germline, CDR1 is MDHEN, CDR2 SYDVKM. The CDR3 DNA sequence: TGTGCCAGCGTCCCTTTGGCGGGGGCCTACGAGCAGTACTTC. It is translated as CASVPLAGAYEQYF.

The chain uses TRBV9 and TRBJ2-1; the D gene is possibly TRBD2 (6 bases). Germline lookup yields CDR1 SGDLS and CDR2 YYNGEE. The CDR3 is made up of 12 amino acids. Trimming cost V 3 bases and J 10 bases, with 11 bases left between them. The CDR3: CASSGEVAEQFF. In DNA, the CDR3 is TGTGCCAGCAGCGGGGAGGTTGCGGAGCAGTTCTTC.

The chain recombines TRBV24-1 with TRBJ2-1, with a weak D call TRBD1 (6 bases). Per the germline V gene, CDR1 is KGHDR and CDR2 is SFDVKD. V was cut by 7 bases and J by 9 bases, with 15 bases left in between. CDR3 length: 13 residues. DNA of the CDR3: TGTGCCACCAGCAGGGGCCCTCCGGGTGAGCAGTTCTTC. Its protein product is CATSRGPPGEQFF.

This clone was found once. V usage is TRBV29-1 and J usage is TRBJ2-3, with D possibly matching TRBD1 (6 bases). This CDR3 comprises 14 residues. CDR1 and CDR2 from the germline V gene are SQVTM and ANQGSEA. The ends were cut back, 5 bases at V and 6 bases at J, with 18 bases in the middle. The CDR3 sequence is CSVPRAGTQDTQYF. The CDR3 DNA reads as TGCAGCGTTCCCAGGGCTGGGACACAGGATACGCAGTATTTT.

The chain uses TRBV5-1 and TRBJ1-6, with D possibly being TRBD1 (5 bases). This CDR3 has 17 residues. Germline-derived CDR1 and CDR2 are SGHRS and YFSETQ. Trimming took 2 bases from V and 0 from J, leaving 12 bases between them. CDR3 in amino acids: CASSLPGKSSYNSPLHF. The CDR3 coding sequence is TGCGCCAGCAGCTTACCAGGGAAGAGCTCCTATAATTCACCCCTCCACTTT.

The chain's CDR3 is CASRLTGVLYEQYF. The DNA of the CDR3 is TGTGCCAGCAGATTAACAGGGGTATTATACGAGCAGTACTTC. The J gene is TRBJ2-7, the V gene TRBV27; 7 positions match TRBD1. This CDR3 region has 14 residues. Per germline, CDR1 MNHEY and CDR2 SMNVEV (reference sequence). After removal of 6 bases from V and 4 bases from J, the junction contained 9 bases not matched to a gene.

The V gene is TRBV5-6, the J gene TRBJ1-6; D remains unclear. V was trimmed by 4 bases and J by 13 bases, leaving 21 bases between them. Germline CDR1 and CDR2: SGHDT and YYEEEE. The CDR3 is 15 amino acids. The CDR3 nucleotides read TGTGCCAGCAGCATCGCTCAGTCACGGGCCCAGCCCCTCCACTTT. Translation: CASSIAQSRAQPLHF.

In its sample, this clone was seen once. The V gene is TRBV15, the J gene TRBJ1-4, with TRBD1 identical over 7 bases. This CDR3 contains 12 residues. With V trimmed by 8 bases and J by 8 bases, 5 bases remained unmatched. Germline values: CDR1 LNHNV, CDR2 YYDKDF (reference sequence). CDR3 residues: CATGLGQEKLFF. The CDR3 DNA sequence: TGTGCCACCGGGCTGGGACAGGAAAAACTGTTTTTT.

The chain links TRBV6-2 or TRBV6-3 to TRBJ2-5; 13 bases are a match to TRBD2. The CDR3 is 15 residues long. The junction had 2 bases not matched to a gene; V was cut back by 5 bases and J by 2 bases. Germline-derived CDR1 and CDR2 are MNHEY and SVGEGT. In DNA form, the CDR3 reads TGTGCCAGCAGTAAGGGACTAGCGGGGCAAGAGACCCAGTACTTC. This codes for CASSKGLAGQETQYF.

CDR3 DNA sequence: TGTGCCATCAGTGAGTCGGTGGGCTTCCCCACAGATACGCAGTATTTT. This encodes CAISESVGFPTDTQYF. The chain recombines TRBV10-3 with TRBJ2-3; D uncertain. Germline V CDR1 and CDR2: ENHRY, SYGVKD. Trimming removed 0 bases at V and 2 bases at J, with 12 bases between. This CDR3 contains 16 residues.

The chain combines TRBV6-5 with TRBJ2-2, with D possibly TRBD2 on 5 matching bases. Germline V gene lookup returns CDR1 MNHEY and CDR2 SVGAGI. Trimming removed 6 bases from V and 5 bases from J, with 10 bases in between. There are 13 residues in the CDR3. The CDR3 nucleotides are TGTGCCAGCAGAGGACTCCGGACCGGGGAGCTGTTTTTT. This encodes CASRGLRTGELFF.

J is TRBJ2-5 and V is TRBV29-1; TRBD2 agrees at 9 bases. This CDR3 comprises 14 residues. The germline CDR1 and CDR2 sequences are SQVTM and ANQGSEA. The V segment lost 4 bases and the J segment 4 bases; nucleotides outside the gene matches: 7. CDR3 in amino acids: CSVGGLASGETQYF. CDR3 coding DNA: TGCAGCGTTGGGGGACTAGCTAGCGGAGAGACCCAGTACTTC.